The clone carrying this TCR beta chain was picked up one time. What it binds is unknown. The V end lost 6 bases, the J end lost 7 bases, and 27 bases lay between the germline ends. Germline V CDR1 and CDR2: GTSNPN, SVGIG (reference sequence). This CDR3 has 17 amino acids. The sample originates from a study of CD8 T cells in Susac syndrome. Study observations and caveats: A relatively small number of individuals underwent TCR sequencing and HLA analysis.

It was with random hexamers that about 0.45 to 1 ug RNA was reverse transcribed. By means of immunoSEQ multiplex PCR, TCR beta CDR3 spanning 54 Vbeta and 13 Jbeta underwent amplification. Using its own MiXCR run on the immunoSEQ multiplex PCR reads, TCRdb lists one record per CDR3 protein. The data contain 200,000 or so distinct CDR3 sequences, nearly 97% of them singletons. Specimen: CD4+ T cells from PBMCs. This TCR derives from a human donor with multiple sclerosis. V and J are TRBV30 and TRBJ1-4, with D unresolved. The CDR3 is CACREPVGVVRGEKLFF. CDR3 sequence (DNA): TGTGCCTGCCGAGAGCCGGTCGGGGTCGTACGTGGTGAAAAACTGTTTTTT.